This TCR beta chain was obtained from a study of cytomegalovirus exposure and HLA in healthy donors (dated by TCRdb to the late 2010s). Background for the entire study: An earlier analysis of some 600 of the donors reported approximately 300 Gb of sequence data and roughly 120 million unique TCR beta sequences obtained from roughly 180 million T cells. An early release covering about 600 HLA-typed donors comprised about 310 gigabases of sequencing data and around 80 million unique TCR sequences. Of the roughly 410 genotyped donors, 65% to 90% were placed in the genetic ancestry cluster associated with self-reported Caucasian donors. The aim of the study was to test whether cataloging public T cell receptors could identify signatures of past pathogen exposure. Using immunosequencing, the study profiled T cell repertoires from approximately 700 subjects and related those repertoires to cytomegalovirus serostatus. Along with the approximately 650-subject first cohort, a separate validation cohort of over a hundred different subjects was used. High-throughput TCR immunosequencing, statistical association of individual TCRs with disease status, and machine learning were combined to predict cytomegalovirus infection status. A later analysis re-examined previously published TCR beta repertoires from more than 600 donors and added high-resolution HLA genotyping to investigate patterns of TCR occurrence. The later analysis used no new phenotypic data to find candidate immune exposures, relying instead on TCR beta sequences and their occurrence across donors. In an earlier analysis of 587 of the donors, high-throughput TCR beta sequencing was used to judge whether each TCR beta V gene segment behaved as functional or pseudogenic. Donor age, sex, ethnicity and CMV serostatus were collected together with the repertoire data. In a later genetic analysis, genome-wide SNP genotypes for about three fifths of the 666 donors were used, and that subset was treated as a discovery cohort. Every repertoire in the discovery cohort had been generated on one and the same sequencing platform. Class I and class II HLA loci were covered by the typing at four-digit resolution. The number of donors typed differed by locus, with about 629-630 for A, B, C, DRB1 and DQB1, 522 for DQA1, 606 for DPA1, and approximately 470 for DPB1. About five DR-DQ haplotypes were treated as single units for association and clustering because of strong linkage in the cohort. Across approximately 420 genotyped donors of the cohort, an average of about 250,000 unique TCR beta nucleotide sequences per donor were sequenced, and 15% to 20% of those sequences were non-productive.

The cohort consisted of 666 healthy bone marrow donors. Cohort members were all nominally healthy when sampled, although unrecorded immune exposures were likely present. The donor was CMV seronegative and belonged to the group of 352 seronegative cohort members. Each donor provided a peripheral blood sample, and peripheral blood mononuclear cells were used for TCR beta sequencing. The Qiagen DNeasy Blood Extraction Kit was used to extract genomic DNA from the blood cell samples. The library was made by the immunoSEQ multiplex PCR assay. For the multiplex PCR, a mixture combining 60 forward primers for TCR Vbeta segments and 13 reverse primers for TCR Jbeta segments was used. The CDR3 region of rearranged TCR beta genes was amplified from genomic DNA by a multiplex PCR assay. On the Illumina HiSeq System, the amplified TCR beta libraries were sequenced as 87-base-pair reads. Per the original workflow: In a later analysis, roughly 80 million unique TCR beta chains were counted across the approximately 620 repertoires, and approximately 11 million of these chains were shared by at least two donors. Raw reads were error-corrected and collapsed into unique sequences with a nearest-neighbor algorithm that merged closely related sequences to remove PCR and sequencing errors. V, D and J gene segments were assigned by aligning CDR3 sequences to IMGT reference sequences. For a sequence to be retained, a match of at least six nucleotides to both a V gene segment and a J gene segment was required. Rearrangements were classified as productive when the CDR3 lacked stop codons and remained in frame with V and J, and all other rearrangements were classified as non-productive. CDR3 was defined according to IMGT convention as the region running from the second conserved V-encoded cysteine to the conserved J-encoded phenylalanine. Sequences without an unambiguous match to a single V gene segment were excluded from the earlier analysis of over 500 of the donors. In an earlier analysis of 587 of the donors, a V segment was called functional when productive rearrangements were above 56.7%, and segregating when the standard deviation between donors exceeded 5%. A statistical classification framework was built to diagnose cytomegalovirus status from the catalog of TCR beta chain sequences. In a later analysis, V and J genes were assigned by comparing TCR nucleotide sequences against IMGT/GENE-DB human TR gene sequences. A later analysis assigned CDR3 sequences and most-parsimonious VDJ recombination scenarios with the TCRdist pipeline. A later analysis defined each TCR beta chain by its CDR3 amino acid sequence plus V-gene family, and excluded reads lacking a unique V-gene family. To address suspected cross-contamination and a sequencing artifact, a later analysis removed roughly 640 highly shared, low-generation-probability nucleotide sequences. A later analysis calculated a clonal expansion index for each public chain from normalized within-repertoire ranks of inferred template counts. In a later analysis, generation probabilities were computed using a VDJ recombination model fitted to out-of-frame rearrangements, and the results were checked against IGoR. A later analysis scored TCR-TCR, TCR-HLA and TCR-CMV co-occurrence with hypergeometric tests, applying a repertoire-size bias correction to TCR pairs. To estimate false discovery rates, a later analysis permuted the HLA or CMV assignments 20 times. In a later analysis, co-occurring TCRs were grouped with DBSCAN, and TCRdist sequence similarity was added when clustering was performed within HLA-allele-positive subsets. Co-occurrence clustering excluded repertoires with fewer than 30,000 or more than 120,000 public chains, plus five with anomalous nucleotide sharing. TCRdb mirrors the immuneACCESS table, restricted to in-frame sequences. Some clones are absent from its copies; in checked studies, under half trace to an unresolved V gene, and the reason for the others is unknown. D and trimming come from the DNA, and the V and J calls and clone size come from that table. Counted in this sample were about 150,000 clones; over 60% of them appeared once. Of the sample, 2.1% is held by the ten largest clones.

With respect to this clone: Its antigen remains undetermined. No per-base quality is available; no much larger clone lies one base away.

Counted from cysteine to phenylalanine, this CDR3 has 15 amino acids. Only CDR3 DNA is held: 45 bases, read in frame from base 1. CDR1 and CDR2 are drawn from the germline V gene (reference sequence): GTSNPN, SVGIG. General findings and caveats noted by the study authors: The sequencing pipeline was judged likely to have produced a cluster of highly shared sequence variants as a technical artifact. V-gene and J-gene trimming of TCR beta chains was associated with a missense DCLRE1C variant in a later genetic analysis, and the association was replicated in an independent cohort. Across donors, most TCR sequences were observed very rarely, whereas some public TCRs were present in many individuals. Because HLA typing was unavailable for some donors at each locus, only the typed subset was used in association tests. Because counts were too low, approximately 15 rarely observed V segments, including chromosome 9 orphons, were excluded from the earlier analysis of 587 of the donors. In a later analysis, several top co-occurrence clusters were reported to appear linked to parvovirus B19, influenza, CMV and Epstein-Barr virus. The classifier was reported to diagnose cytomegalovirus status with high specificity and sensitivity in both the original cohort and the validation cohort. The 87-base-pair reads could not distinguish some IMGT-functional V segments, including TRBV6-2 and TRBV6-3, so those segments were excluded. For the cohort, immune exposure information was limited to CMV serostatus. This cohort had only TCR beta chains sequenced, and the lack of alpha or paired-chain data limited which features could be detected. The authors suggested that the approach could potentially be extended to other disease states and immunological phenotypes. In a later analysis, some 18,000 TCR beta sequences were associated with specific HLA alleles at a false discovery rate of 0.05. According to a later analysis, TCR association rates differed among HLA loci, with DRB1 alleles showing the most associated TCRs and HLA-C alleles showing the fewest. Correlated functional status among segregating V segments might reflect linkage disequilibrium, but an unknown experimental factor could not be ruled out. In vitro tests confirmed that a few of the cytomegalovirus-associated TCR beta chains recognize cytomegalovirus antigens. A further reported finding was that TCR beta sequences accurately predicted the HLA-A and HLA-B alleles for most subjects in the first cohort. A later analysis found that most CMV-associated TCR beta chains appeared HLA-restricted, with HLA associations seemingly driven largely by CMV exposure. In a later analysis, HLA-associated TCR beta chains were found to be more clonally expanded and to have lower generation probabilities than equally common non-associated chains. In the study, 150 to 200 TCR beta chains were listed as associated with cytomegalovirus. In an earlier analysis of around 500 of the donors, most TCR beta V segments appeared in productive rearrangements about 87% or about 30% of the time, broadly matching IMGT annotations. According to a later genetic analysis, donors in an Asian-associated ancestry cluster had fewer N-insertions in productive TCRs than the roughly 660-donor mean. Sequencing depth was assumed to be roughly uniform across donors in the presence/absence analyses, though that assumption may not hold. When HLA alleles, especially DR and DQ, strongly co-occurred, attributing TCR associations to individual alleles was difficult.

This chain is built from TRBV30 and TRBJ2-1; TRBD2 matches 10 bases in the middle. The clonotype originates from a man aged 35-49 years in good health and CMV-seronegative. Sequencing was done on a sample of PBMCs. The CDR3 protein is CACGGVAGGYNEQFF. The DNA is as follows: TGTGCTTGCGGAGGGGTAGCGGGAGGTTACAATGAGCAGTTCTTC.